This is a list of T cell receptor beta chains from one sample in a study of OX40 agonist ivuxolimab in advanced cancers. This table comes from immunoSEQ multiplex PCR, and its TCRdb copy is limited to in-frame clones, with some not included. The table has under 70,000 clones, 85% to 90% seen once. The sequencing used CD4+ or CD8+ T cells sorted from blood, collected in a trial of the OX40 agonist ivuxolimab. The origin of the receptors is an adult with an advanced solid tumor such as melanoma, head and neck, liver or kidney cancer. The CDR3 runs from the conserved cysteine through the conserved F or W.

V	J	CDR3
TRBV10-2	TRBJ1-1	CASSDYTEAFF
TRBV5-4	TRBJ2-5	CASNSGQGEETQYF
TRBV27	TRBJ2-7	CASSSLGYAGSYEQYF
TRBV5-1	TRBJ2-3	CASSLSNKEGTDTQYF
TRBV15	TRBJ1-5	CATSRPGRPNQPQHF
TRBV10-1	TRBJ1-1	CASRRGVWTEAFF
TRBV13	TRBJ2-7	CASSLRLAGGEQYF
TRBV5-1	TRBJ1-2	CASSFSTGGYGYTF
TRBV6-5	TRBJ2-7	CASSYGRPTLGYEQYF
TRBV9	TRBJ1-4	CASSALSGGSVFF
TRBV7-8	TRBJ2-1	CASSSQGAADEQFF
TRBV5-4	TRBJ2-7	CASSREPGPEQYF
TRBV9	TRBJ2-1	CASSVGGGTYNEQFF
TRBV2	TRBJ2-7	CASSPYYEQYF
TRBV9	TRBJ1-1	CASSVGGGSRNTEAFF
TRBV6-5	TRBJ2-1	CASSSRLAWNEQFF
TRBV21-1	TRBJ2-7	CASSRTGGVFYEQYF
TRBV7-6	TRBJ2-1	CASSLVITAISYNEQFF
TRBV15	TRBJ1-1	CATSRVAGREAFF
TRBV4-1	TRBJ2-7	CASSQDRVMTYEQYF
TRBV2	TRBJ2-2	CASSEDSGRAVAGELFF
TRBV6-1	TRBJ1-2	CASSEAGTGNYGYTF
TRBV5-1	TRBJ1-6	CASSFGTGGSLGSPLHF
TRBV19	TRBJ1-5	CASRRDRGYSSNQPQHF
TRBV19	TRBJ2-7	CASTQGTGVGYEQYF
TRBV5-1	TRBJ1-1	CASSSTGGTEAFF
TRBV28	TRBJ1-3	CASSSTGISGNTIYF
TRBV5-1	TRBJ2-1	CASSFLGRGQTPQFF
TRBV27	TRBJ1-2	CASSSNHNYGYTF
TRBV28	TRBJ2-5	CASSYRGGETQYF
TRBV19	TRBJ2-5	CASSTHRRGSRETQYF